This is a list of T cell receptor beta chains from one sample in a study of control samples from healthy donors and cancer patients. Some clones are missing from TCRdb's copy, which holds only in-frame ones; the method was immunoSEQ multiplex PCR. Found here are approximately 50,000 clones, around nine tenths of them singletons; the top ten hold roughly 0.8%. The sample comprised PBMCs. The receptors originated from a man aged 25 to 40 with colorectal cancer. CDR3s include the opening cysteine and the closing phenylalanine or tryptophan. The D gene is left open where the match is weak. Size values are once, few and many counts, or a class for expanded clones, and some rows have none.

j_call d_call clone_size v_call cdr3_aa cdr3_nt
TRBJ1-1 TRBD1 once TRBV19 CASSITGGLRQGTEAFF TGTGCCAGTAGTATAACAGGGGGCTTGAGGCAGGGCACTGAAGCTTTCTTT
TRBJ1-2 . . TRBV9 CASSAHREGYGYTF TGTGCCAGCAGCGCCCACAGGGAGGGGTATGGCTACACCTTC
TRBJ1-1 . . TRBV6-4 CASSEGPTTEAFF TGTGCCAGCAGTGAGGGTCCGACCACTGAAGCTTTCTTT
TRBJ2-7 . . TRBV10-1 CASSDGLEQYF TGCGCCAGCAGTGACGGCCTCGAGCAGTACTTC
TRBJ2-6 . . TRBV10-3 CAISASGANVLTF TGTGCCATCAGTGCTTCTGGGGCCAACGTCCTGACTTTC
TRBJ1-5 . . TRBV28 CASSLTWDSNQPQHF TGTGCCAGCAGTCTGACCTGGGACAGCAATCAGCCCCAGCATTTT
TRBJ2-2 . . TRBV7-6 CASSLLGSETGELFF TGTGCCAGCAGCTTATTAGGGAGCGAAACAGGGGAGCTGTTTTTT
TRBJ1-2 TRBD1 . TRBV6-1 CASSDIQGVTF TGTGCCAGCAGTGATATACAGGGGGTGACCTTC
TRBJ1-2 . . TRBV15 CATGSTAQAVGYTF TGTGCCACCGGATCGACAGCGCAGGCTGTAGGCTACACCTTC
TRBJ2-5 . . TRBV3-1/TRBV3-2 CASSQNQETQYF TGTGCCAGCAGCCAGAACCAAGAGACCCAGTACTTC